This T cell receptor beta chain was recovered during a study of shared clonotypes between healthy human individuals. This CDR3 has 14 amino acids. Between the trimmed V and J ends, which lost 2 bases and 4 bases, there was a span of 11 bases. Germline V gene data show CDR1 as MNHEY and CDR2 as SVGAGI. About this clone itself: Its antigen is as yet unknown.

Assay used: immunoSEQ multiplex PCR; TCRdb lists only in-frame clones, some missing. The table lists about 1.5 million clones, 95% to 99% of them singletons. Overall study results and limits: The sole specimen, blood, was sampled, and tissue repertoires likely differ.

Naive CD4+ cells were CD45RA-selected; the remaining cells were memory. The J gene is TRBJ1-2, the V gene TRBV6-5; possible D gene TRBD1, 6 bases. The receptor comes from a man aged 25 to 40 in good health. Sequencing was done on a sample of naive CD4+ T cells sorted from blood. The subset here: CD45RA+ positively selected. The CDR3 here is CASSYGGAAYGYTF. As DNA, the CDR3 is TGTGCCAGCAGTTACGGGGGGGCGGCCTATGGCTACACCTTC.